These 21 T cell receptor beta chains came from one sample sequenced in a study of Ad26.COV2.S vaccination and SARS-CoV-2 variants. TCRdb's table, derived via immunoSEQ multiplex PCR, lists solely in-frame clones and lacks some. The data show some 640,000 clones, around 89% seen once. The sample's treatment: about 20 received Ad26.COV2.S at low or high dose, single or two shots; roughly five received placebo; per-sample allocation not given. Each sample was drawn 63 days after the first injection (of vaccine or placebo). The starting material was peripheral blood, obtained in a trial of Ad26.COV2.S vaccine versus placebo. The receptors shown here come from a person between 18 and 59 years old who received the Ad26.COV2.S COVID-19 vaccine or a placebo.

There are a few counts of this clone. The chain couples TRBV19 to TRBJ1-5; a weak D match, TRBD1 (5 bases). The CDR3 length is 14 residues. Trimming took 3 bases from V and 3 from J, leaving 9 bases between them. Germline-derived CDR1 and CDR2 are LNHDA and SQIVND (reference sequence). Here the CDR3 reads CASSIRGDNQPQHF. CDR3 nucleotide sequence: TGTGCCAGTAGTATCCGGGGGGACAATCAGCCCCAGCATTTT.

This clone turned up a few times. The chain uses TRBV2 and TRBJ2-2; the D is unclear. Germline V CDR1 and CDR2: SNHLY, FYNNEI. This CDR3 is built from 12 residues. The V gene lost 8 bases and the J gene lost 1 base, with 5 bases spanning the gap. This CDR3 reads CASLENTGELFF. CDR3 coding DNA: TGTGCCAGCTTGGAGAACACCGGGGAGCTGTTTTTT.

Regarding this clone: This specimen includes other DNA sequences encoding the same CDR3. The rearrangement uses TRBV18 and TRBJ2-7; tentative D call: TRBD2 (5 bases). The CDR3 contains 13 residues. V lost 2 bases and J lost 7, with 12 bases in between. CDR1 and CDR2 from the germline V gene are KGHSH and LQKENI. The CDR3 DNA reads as TGTGCCAGCTCACCAGACCGAGGGAGAGAGCAGTACTTC. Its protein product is CASSPDRGREQYF.

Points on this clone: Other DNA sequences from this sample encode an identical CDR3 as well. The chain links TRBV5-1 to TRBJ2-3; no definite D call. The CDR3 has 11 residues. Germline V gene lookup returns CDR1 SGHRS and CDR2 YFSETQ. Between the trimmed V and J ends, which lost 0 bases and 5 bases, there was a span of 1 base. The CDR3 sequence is CASSLGDTQYF. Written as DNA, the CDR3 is TGCGCCAGCAGCTTGGGAGATACGCAGTATTTT.

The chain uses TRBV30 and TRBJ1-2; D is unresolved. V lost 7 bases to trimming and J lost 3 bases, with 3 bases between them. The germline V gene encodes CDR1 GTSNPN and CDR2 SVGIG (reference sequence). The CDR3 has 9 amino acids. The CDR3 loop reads CASDYGYTF. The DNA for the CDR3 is TGTGCCTCCGACTATGGCTACACCTTC.

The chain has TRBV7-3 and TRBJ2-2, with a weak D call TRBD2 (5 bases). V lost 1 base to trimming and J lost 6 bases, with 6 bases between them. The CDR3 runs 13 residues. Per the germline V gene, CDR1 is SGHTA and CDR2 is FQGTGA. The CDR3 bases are TGTGCCAGCAGCTTAAACGGGGCCGGGGAGCTGTTTTTT. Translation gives CASSLNGAGELFF.

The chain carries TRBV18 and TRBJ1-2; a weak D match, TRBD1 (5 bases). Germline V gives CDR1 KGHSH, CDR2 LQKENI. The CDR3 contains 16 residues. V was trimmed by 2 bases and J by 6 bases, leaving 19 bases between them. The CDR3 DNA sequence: TGTGCCAGCTCACCATTCACCGGGACGGCTATAGATGGCTACACCTTC. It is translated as CASSPFTGTAIDGYTF. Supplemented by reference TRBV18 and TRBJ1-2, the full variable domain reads NAGVMQNPRHLVRRRGQEARLRCSPMKGHSHVYWYRQLPEEGLKFMVYLQKENIIDESGMPKERFSAEFPKEGPSILRIQQVVRGDSAAYFCASSPFTGTAIDGYTFGSGTRLTVV.

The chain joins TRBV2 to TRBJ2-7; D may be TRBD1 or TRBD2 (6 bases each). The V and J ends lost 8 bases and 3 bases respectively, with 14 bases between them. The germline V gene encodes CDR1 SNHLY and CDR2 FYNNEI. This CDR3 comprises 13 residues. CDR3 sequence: CASGAGQFYEQYF. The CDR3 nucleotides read TGTGCCAGCGGCGCGGGACAATTCTACGAGCAGTACTTC.

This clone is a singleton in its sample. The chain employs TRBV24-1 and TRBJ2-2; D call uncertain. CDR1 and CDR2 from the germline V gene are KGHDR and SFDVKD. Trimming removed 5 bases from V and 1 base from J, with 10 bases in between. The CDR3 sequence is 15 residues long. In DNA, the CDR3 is TGTGCCACCAGTGCTCCTTCATTGAACACCGGGGAGCTGTTTTTT. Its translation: CATSAPSLNTGELFF.

Here the CDR3 reads CASKTSGVEETQYF. CDR3 bases: TGTGCCAGTAAGACTAGCGGGGTGGAAGAGACCCAGTACTTC. The chain has TRBV19 and TRBJ2-5, with 11 bases identical to TRBD2. CDR3 length: 14 amino acids. Germline CDR1 reads LNHDA; CDR2 reads SQIVND (reference sequence). J gave up 3 bases and V 7 bases, and 4 bases lay outside the gene matches.

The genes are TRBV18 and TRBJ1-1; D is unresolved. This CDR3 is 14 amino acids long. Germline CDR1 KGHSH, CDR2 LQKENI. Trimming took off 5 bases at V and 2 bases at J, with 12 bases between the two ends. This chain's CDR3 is CASSSQELNTEAFF. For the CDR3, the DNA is TGTGCCAGCTCATCCCAGGAACTCAACACTGAAGCTTTCTTT.

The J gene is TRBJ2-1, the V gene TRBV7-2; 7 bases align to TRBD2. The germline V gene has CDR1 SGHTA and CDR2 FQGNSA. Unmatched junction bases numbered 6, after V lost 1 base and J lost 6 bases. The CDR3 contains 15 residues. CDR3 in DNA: TGTGCCAGCAGCTTAGGGGGGGGATGGCTCAATGAGCAGTTCTTC. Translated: CASSLGGGWLNEQFF.

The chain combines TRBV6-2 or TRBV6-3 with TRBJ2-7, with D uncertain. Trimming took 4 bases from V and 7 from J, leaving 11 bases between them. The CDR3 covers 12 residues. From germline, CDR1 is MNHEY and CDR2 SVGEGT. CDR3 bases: TGTGCCAGCAGTTTCCTGGGCTTGGAGCAGTACTTC. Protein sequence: CASSFLGLEQYF.

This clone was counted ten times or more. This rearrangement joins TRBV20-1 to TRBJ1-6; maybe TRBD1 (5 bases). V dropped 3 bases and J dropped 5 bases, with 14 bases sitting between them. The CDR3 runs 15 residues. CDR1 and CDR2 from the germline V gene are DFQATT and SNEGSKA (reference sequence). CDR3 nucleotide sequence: TGCAGTGCTAGTGTCCCTGGGACGGATAATTCACCCCTCCACTTT. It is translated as CSASVPGTDNSPLHF.

As DNA, the CDR3 is TGTGCCAGCAGCCGATTGACCCGCACAGATACGCAGTATTTT. Protein product: CASSRLTRTDTQYF. The rearrangement joins TRBV3-1 (or the pseudogene TRBV3-2) to TRBJ2-3; no clear D gene. The CDR3 spans 14 residues. V dropped 4 bases and J dropped 1 base, with 9 bases sitting between them. The germline V gene encodes CDR1 LGHDT and CDR2 YNNKEL (reference sequence).

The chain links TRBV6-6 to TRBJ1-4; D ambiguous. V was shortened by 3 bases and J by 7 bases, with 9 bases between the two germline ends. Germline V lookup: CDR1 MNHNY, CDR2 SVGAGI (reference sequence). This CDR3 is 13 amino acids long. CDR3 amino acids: CASSYEGTEKLFF. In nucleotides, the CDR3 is TGTGCCAGCAGTTATGAGGGAACTGAAAAACTGTTTTTT.

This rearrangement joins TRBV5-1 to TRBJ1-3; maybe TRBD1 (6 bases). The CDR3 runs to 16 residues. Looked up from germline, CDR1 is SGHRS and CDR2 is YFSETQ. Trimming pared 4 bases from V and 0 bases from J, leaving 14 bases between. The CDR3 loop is CASSSYGTNSGNTIYF. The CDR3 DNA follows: TGCGCCAGCAGCAGCTACGGGACAAACTCTGGAAACACCATATATTTT.

The CDR3 DNA reads as TGTGCCAGCAGCGTAAGGGCAGATATTTACTACGAGCAGTACTTC. This gives the protein CASSVRADIYYEQYF. J is TRBJ2-7 and V is TRBV9; D is unclear. Germline V gene sequence: CDR1 SGDLS, CDR2 YYNGEE. Deletions cut 1 base from V and 3 bases from J, with 14 bases between. The CDR3 length is 15 residues.

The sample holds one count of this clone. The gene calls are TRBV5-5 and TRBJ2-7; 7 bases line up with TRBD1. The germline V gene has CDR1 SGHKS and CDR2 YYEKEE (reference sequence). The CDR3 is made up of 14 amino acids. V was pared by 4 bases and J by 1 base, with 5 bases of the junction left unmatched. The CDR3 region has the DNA TGTGCCAGCAGCCCGTGGGGACAGTCCTACGAGCAGTACTTC. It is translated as CASSPWGQSYEQYF.

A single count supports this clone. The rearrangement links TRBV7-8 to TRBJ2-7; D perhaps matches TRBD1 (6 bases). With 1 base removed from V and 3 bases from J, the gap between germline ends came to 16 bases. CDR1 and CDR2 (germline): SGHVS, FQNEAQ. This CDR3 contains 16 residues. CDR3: CASSLVSGTGNYEQYF. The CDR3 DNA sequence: TGTGCCAGCAGCTTAGTTTCGGGAACAGGGAACTACGAGCAGTACTTC.

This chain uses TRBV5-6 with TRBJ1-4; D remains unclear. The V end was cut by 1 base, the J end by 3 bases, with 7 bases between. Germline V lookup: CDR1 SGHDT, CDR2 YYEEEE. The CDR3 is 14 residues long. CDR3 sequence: CASSLIGPNEKLFF. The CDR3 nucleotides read TGTGCCAGCAGCTTGATTGGGCCTAATGAAAAACTGTTTTTT.